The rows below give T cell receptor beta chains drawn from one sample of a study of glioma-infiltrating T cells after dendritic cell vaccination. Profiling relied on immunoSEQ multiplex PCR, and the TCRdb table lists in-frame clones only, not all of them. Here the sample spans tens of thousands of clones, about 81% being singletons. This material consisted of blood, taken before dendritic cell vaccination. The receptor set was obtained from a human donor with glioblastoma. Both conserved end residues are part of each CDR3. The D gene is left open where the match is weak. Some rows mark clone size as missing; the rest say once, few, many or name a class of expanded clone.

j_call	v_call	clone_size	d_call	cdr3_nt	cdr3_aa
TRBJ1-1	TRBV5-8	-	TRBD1	TGTGCCAGCACCCTAACCGGGACAGGGGGCTTTGTGAACACTGAAGCTTTCTTT	CASTLTGTGGFVNTEAFF
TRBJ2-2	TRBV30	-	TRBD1	TGTGCCTGGAGTGCAAGGGGGCGGTCGTCGGGGGAGCTGTTTTTT	CAWSARGRSSGELFF
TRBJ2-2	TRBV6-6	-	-	TGTGCCAGCAGCTCCAACACCGGGGAGCTGTTTTTT	CASSSNTGELFF
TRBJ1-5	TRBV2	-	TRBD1	TGTGCCAGCAATTCCGACAGGGCGGGCAATCAGCCCCAGCATTTT	CASNSDRAGNQPQHF
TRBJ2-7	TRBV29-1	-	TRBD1	TGCAGCGCGGACAGGGGAGGCGAGCAGTACTTC	CSADRGGEQYF
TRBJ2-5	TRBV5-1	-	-	TGCGCCAGCAGCTTGGGGACCAGGGAAGAGACCCAGTACTTC	CASSLGTREETQYF
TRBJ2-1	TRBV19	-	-	TGTGCCAGTAGTAAGGGGGATTCCTCCTACAATGAGCAGTTCTTC	CASSKGDSSYNEQFF
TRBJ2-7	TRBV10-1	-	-	TGCGCCAGCAGTGAGGAAGGGGGGGCGTACGAGCAGTACTTC	CASSEEGGAYEQYF
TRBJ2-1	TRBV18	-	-	TGTGCCAGCTCACCACCTTTGCGACACACCAACAATGAGCAGTTCTTC	CASSPPLRHTNNEQFF
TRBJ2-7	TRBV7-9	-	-	TGTGCCAGCAGCTTGGAAGGGAGCTCCTACGAGCAGTACTTC	CASSLEGSSYEQYF
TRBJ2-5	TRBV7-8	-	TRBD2	TGTGCCAGCAGCGATATTCCTCCGGGACTAGGGGGAGAGACCCAGTACTTC	CASSDIPPGLGGETQYF
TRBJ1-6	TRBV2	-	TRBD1	TGTGCCACCCTCGGAACTCGGACAGGGGGGAATTCACCCCTCCACTTT	CATLGTRTGGNSPLHF
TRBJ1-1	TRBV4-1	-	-	TGCGCCAGCAGCCAAGATGGGGGCCGGGGCACTGAAGCTTTCTTT	CASSQDGGRGTEAFF
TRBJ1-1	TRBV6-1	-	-	TGTGCCAGCAGTGAAGGGAGGATTACTGAAGCTTTCTTT	CASSEGRITEAFF
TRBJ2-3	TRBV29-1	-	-	TGCAGCGTTGCCTTTTCCAGGGTCGGTGCAGATACGCAGTATTTT	CSVAFSRVGADTQYF
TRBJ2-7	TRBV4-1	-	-	TGCGCCAGCAGCCACCCGTACGGCGAGCAGTACTTC	CASSHPYGEQYF
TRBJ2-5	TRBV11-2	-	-	TGTGCCAGCAGCTTAGCGGGAGCAGAGACCCAGTACTTC	CASSLAGAETQYF
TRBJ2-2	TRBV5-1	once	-	TGCGCCAGCAGCGGAGCAAGTGTCACCGGGGAGCTGTTTTTT	CASSGASVTGELFF
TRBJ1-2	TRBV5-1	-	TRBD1	TGCGCCAGCAGCTTATCCTTGGGACAGGGAGGATTGGCTAATGGCTACACCTTC	CASSLSLGQGGLANGYTF
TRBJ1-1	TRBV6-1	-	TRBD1	TGTGCCAGCAGGGGACAGGGAGGCACTGAAGCTTTCTTT	CASRGQGGTEAFF
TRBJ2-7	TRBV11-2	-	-	TGTGCCAGCAGCTTAGGCGGGGCCCCGAGGGTCTACGAGCAGTACTTC	CASSLGGAPRVYEQYF
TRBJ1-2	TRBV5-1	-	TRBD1	TGCGCCAGCAGCCCTAGGGACAGGGGCGGCTACACCTTC	CASSPRDRGGYTF
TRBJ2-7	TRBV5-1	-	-	TGCGCCAGCAGCATAGGAGCGGGTCCAACCTACGAGCAGTACTTC	CASSIGAGPTYEQYF
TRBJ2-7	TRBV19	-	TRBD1	TGTGCCACCACGGCTGGGACAGGGAGCTCCTACGAGCAGTACTTC	CATTAGTGSSYEQYF
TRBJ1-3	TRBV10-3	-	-	TGTGCCATCAGTGATCCCTCGACTTACTCTGGAAACACCATATATTTT	CAISDPSTYSGNTIYF
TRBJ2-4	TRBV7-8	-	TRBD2	TGTGCCAGCAGCTTTATAGCGGGGGGGTCAAACATTCAGTACTTC	CASSFIAGGSNIQYF
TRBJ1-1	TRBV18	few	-	TGTGCCAGCTCACTCGACAGTTCAGGAGCCACTGAAGCTTTCTTT	CASSLDSSGATEAFF
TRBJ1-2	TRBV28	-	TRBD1	TGTGCCAGCAGTCAGACCGGGACAGGCTATGGCTACACCTTC	CASSQTGTGYGYTF
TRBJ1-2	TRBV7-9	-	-	TGTGCCAGCAGCCACGTATGGGGGGAAGGTGGCTACACCTTC	CASSHVWGEGGYTF
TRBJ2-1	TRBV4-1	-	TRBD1	TGCGCCAGCAGCCAACCCGGGACAGAGCATGTCTTC	CASSQPGTEHVF
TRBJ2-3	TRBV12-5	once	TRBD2	TGTGCTAGTGCCTTAGGACTAGCGGGGGGGCCGATGGATACGCAGTATTTT	CASALGLAGGPMDTQYF
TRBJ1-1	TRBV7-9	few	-	TGTGCCAGCAGCTTCGGACAGCCCATGAACACTGAAGCTTTCTTT	CASSFGQPMNTEAFF
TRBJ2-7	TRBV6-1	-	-	TGTGCCAGCAGCCTAGCAAGCTCCTACGAGCAGTACTTC	CASSLASSYEQYF
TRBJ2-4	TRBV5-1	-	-	TGCGCCAGCAGCGACCGTTACAGGGTTGCCAAAAACATTCAGTACTTC	CASSDRYRVAKNIQYF
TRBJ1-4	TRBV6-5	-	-	TGTGCCAGCAGTTACTCGGGAAGGGGCGATGAAAAACTGTTTTTT	CASSYSGRGDEKLFF
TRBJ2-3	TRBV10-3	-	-	TGTGCCATCAGTAACCAGGGCTCAGATACGCAGTATTTT	CAISNQGSDTQYF
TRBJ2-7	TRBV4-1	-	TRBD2	TGCGCCAGCAGCCCCGAAGGACTAGATAGCTACGAGCAGTACTTC	CASSPEGLDSYEQYF
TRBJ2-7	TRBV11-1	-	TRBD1	TGTGCCAGCAGCTTTCAGGGGGACAGATACTACGAGCAGTACTTC	CASSFQGDRYYEQYF
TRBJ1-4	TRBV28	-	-	TGTGCCAGCAGTGAAATTCGACAGGAATCTAATGAAAAACTGTTTTTT	CASSEIRQESNEKLFF
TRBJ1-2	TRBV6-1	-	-	TGTGCCAGCAGTGAAGCGCCCAGATCCTATGGCTACACCTTC	CASSEAPRSYGYTF
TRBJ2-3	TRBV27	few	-	TGTGCCAGCAGTCCTTATCTACCAAGCCTAGATACGCAGTATTTT	CASSPYLPSLDTQYF